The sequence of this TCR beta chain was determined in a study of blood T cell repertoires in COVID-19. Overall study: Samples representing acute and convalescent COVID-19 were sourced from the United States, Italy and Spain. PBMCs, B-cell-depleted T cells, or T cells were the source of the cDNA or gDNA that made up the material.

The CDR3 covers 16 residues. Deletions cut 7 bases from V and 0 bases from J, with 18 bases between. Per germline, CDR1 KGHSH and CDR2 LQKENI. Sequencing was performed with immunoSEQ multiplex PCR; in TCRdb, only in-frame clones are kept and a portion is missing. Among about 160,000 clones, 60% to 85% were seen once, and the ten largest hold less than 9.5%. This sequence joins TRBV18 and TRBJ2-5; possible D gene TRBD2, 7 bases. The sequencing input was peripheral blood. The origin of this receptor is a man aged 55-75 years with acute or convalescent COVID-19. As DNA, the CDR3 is TGTGCCAGCTTCGGGCCAGCGGGACAATACCAAGAGACCCAGTACTTC. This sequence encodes CASFGPAGQYQETQYF.